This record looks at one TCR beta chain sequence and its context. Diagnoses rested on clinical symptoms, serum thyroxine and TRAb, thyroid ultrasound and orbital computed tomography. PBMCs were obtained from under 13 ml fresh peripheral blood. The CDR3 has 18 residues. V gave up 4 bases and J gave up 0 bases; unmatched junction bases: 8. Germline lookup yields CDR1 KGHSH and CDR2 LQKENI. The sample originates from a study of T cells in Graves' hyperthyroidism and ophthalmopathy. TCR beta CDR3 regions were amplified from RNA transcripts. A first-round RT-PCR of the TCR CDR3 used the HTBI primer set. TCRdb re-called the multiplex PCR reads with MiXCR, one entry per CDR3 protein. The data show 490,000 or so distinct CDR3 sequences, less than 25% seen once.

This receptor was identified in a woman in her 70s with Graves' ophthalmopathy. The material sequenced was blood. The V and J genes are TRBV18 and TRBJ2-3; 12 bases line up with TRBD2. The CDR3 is CASSRKVGTSGSTDTQYF. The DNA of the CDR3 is TGTGCCAGCTCACGGAAGGTTGGGACTAGCGGGAGCACAGATACGCAGTATTTT.